Shown below are 18 T cell receptor beta chains from a single sample sequenced in a study of blood T cells in healthy people across ages. A J-beta primer mix and a sample-barcoded 5' primer were used in a second PCR of about 7 to 12 cycles. In TCRdb, the 5' RACE reads were re-called with MiXCR into one record per CDR3 protein. This repertoire shows about 1,800,000 distinct CDR3 sequences, 25% to 30% found once; its top ten account for roughly 8.2%. The sample was blood. These receptors all come from a woman between 25 and 40 years old in good health.

A word on this clonotype: A much larger clone lies one base from this, so it may be a read error. V and J are TRBV5-1 and TRBJ2-7, with TRBD1 matching over 8 bases. In germline, CDR1 is SGHRS, CDR2 YFSETQ. The CDR3 is 14 amino acids. For the CDR3, the DNA is TGCGCCAGCAGCCCGGGACAGGTGGAGGACGAGCGGTACTTC. Amino acid sequence: CASSPGQVEDERYF.

This clonotype was found many times. The V and J genes are TRBV12-3 or TRBV12-4 and TRBJ1-1; tentative D call: TRBD1 (6 bases). Trimming shortened V by 5 bases and J by 7 bases, and 11 bases separated the two germline ends. The CDR3 extends over 12 amino acids. CDR3 nucleotide sequence: TGTGCCAGCAGTCCAACAGGGTTTGAAGCTTTCTTT. Encoded protein: CASSPTGFEAFF.

The chain combines TRBV7-2 with TRBJ2-5, with D unclear. Between the trimmed V and J ends, which lost 5 bases and 4 bases, there was a span of 14 bases. CDR1 is SGHTA, CDR2 FQGNSA, per germline. The CDR3 is 14 amino acids. CDR3 sequence: CASSLPGIVETQYF. Here the CDR3 DNA reads TGTGCCAGCAGCCTGCCGGGTATAGTAGAGACCCAGTACTTC.

Concerning this clonotype: The limits of the CDR3 on the DNA are not certain, so only TCRdb's listed CDR3 is given. This chain uses TRBV10-3 with TRBJ2-3; the table gives TRBD1 as D, unverified against the DNA. From germline, CDR1 is ENHRY and CDR2 SYGVKD. Ends included, the CDR3 has 22 residues. The CDR3 region is CAIRDSYGYTFGSGTSTDTQYF.

V and J are TRBV18 and TRBJ2-7, with 7 bases matching TRBD2. Trimming at V came to 3 bases and at J to 3 bases, leaving 14 bases not matched to a gene. The CDR3 extends over 17 amino acids. Germline lookup yields CDR1 KGHSH and CDR2 LQKENI. In DNA form, the CDR3 reads TGTGCCAGCTCACCGAAATCGGGACTAACGGGAGACTACGAGCAGTACTTC. Amino acid sequence: CASSPKSGLTGDYEQYF.

This clonotype was counted ten times or more. The chain has TRBV2 and TRBJ2-7, with no clear D. This CDR3 contains 13 residues. Germline V gene sequence: CDR1 SNHLY, CDR2 FYNNEI. Trimming shortened V by 6 bases and J by 2 bases, and 11 bases separated the two germline ends. The CDR3 region is CASRRSQTYEQYF. The CDR3 coding sequence is TGTGCCAGCAGGAGGAGCCAAACCTACGAGCAGTACTTC.

This clonotype turned up a few times. The V and J genes are TRBV7-9 and TRBJ1-1; no firm D call. The CDR3 spans 11 residues. CDR1 is SEHNR and CDR2 is FQNEAQ in the germline V gene (reference sequence). V lost 4 bases and J 8 bases, leaving 8 bases between the germline ends. The CDR3 here is CASSYPTEAFF. CDR3 nucleotides: TGTGCCAGCAGCTACCCGACAGAAGCTTTCTTT.

CDR3 in DNA: TGTGCCAGCAGTTTAAGCCCGACAGGGGTGGGGGAGCAGTACTTC. Translating gives CASSLSPTGVGEQYF. The J gene is TRBJ2-4, the V gene TRBV28, with 8 bases aligning to TRBD1. Germline V lookup: CDR1 MDHEN, CDR2 SYDVKM. CDR3 size: 15 residues. With V trimmed by 2 bases and J by 13 bases, 13 bases remained unmatched.

The J gene is TRBJ2-6, the V gene TRBV5-1; TRBD1 aligns across 7 bases. Germline V gene data show CDR1 as SGHRS and CDR2 as YFSETQ. V lost 4 bases, J lost 0 bases, and 10 bases stayed unmatched. The CDR3 contains 18 residues. The CDR3 DNA sequence: TGCGCCAGCAGCAACGGGGACAGAGCCAGCTCTGGGGCCAACGTCCTGACTTTC. Translating it yields CASSNGDRASSGANVLTF.

The rearrangement uses TRBV29-1 and TRBJ2-7; TRBD1 matches at 8 bases. The ends lost 4 bases at V and 2 bases at J; junction bases unmatched: 10. This CDR3 spans 15 amino acids. Germline values: CDR1 SQVTM, CDR2 ANQGSEA. The CDR3 DNA follows: TGCAGCGTTGTTAAACGAGACAGGGGCACCTACGAGCAGTACTTC. This codes for CSVVKRDRGTYEQYF.

This clonotype was detected many times. In DNA form, the CDR3 reads TGTGCCAGCAGCCCCAAACACGTCTATGGCTACACCTTC. Protein: CASSPKHVYGYTF. The chain couples TRBV7-2 to TRBJ1-2; no reliable D call. V dropped 5 bases and J dropped 4 bases, with 11 bases sitting between them. CDR3 length: 13 amino acids. The germline CDR1 and CDR2 sequences are SGHTA and FQGNSA.

About this clonotype: This may be a read error, as it is one base from a much larger clone. The rearrangement uses TRBV5-1 and TRBJ2-4; D could derive from TRBD1 or TRBD2 (5 bases each). The germline gives CDR1 SGHRS, CDR2 YFSETQ. The CDR3 extends over 14 amino acids. CDR3 residues: CAGSLDGQGHIQYF. CDR3 DNA sequence: TGCGCCGGCAGCTTGGACGGGCAGGGACACATTCAGTACTTC.

The V call is TRBV2, the J call TRBJ2-7, with D perhaps matching TRBD1 (6 bases). The CDR3 sequence is 13 residues long. Germline V gene data show CDR1 as SNHLY and CDR2 as FYNNEI. With 5 bases removed from V and 3 bases from J, the gap between germline ends came to 11 bases. CDR3 DNA: TGTGCCAGCAGTAAACGACAGGACTACGAGCAGTACTTC. It is translated as CASSKRQDYEQYF.

On this clonotype: Germline is not matched at one junction end, which may reflect a read error. The rearrangement uses TRBV3-1 and TRBJ2-7; possible D gene TRBD2, 6 bases. The CDR3 totals 15 residues. Germline loops: CDR1 LGHDT, CDR2 YNNKEL (reference sequence). CDR3 protein: CSSSQAAGGTYEQYF. In DNA, the CDR3 is TGTTCCAGCAGCCAAGCAGCGGGCGGTACCTACGAGCAGTACTTC.

The chain has TRBV5-1 and TRBJ2-1; tentative D call: TRBD2 (6 bases). The V gene lost 0 bases and the J gene lost 8 bases, with 12 bases spanning the gap. CDR1 is SGHRS, CDR2 YFSETQ, per germline. The CDR3 covers 14 residues. In DNA form, the CDR3 reads TGCGCCAGCAGCTTGGACGGGCGGGGCTATGAGCAGTTCTTC. The encoded protein is CASSLDGRGYEQFF.

V and J are TRBV29-1 and TRBJ2-7; no clear D gene. Germline V gene data show CDR1 as SQVTM and CDR2 as ANQGSEA. This CDR3 region has 13 residues. The V gene lost 4 bases and the J gene lost 1 base, with 11 bases spanning the gap. DNA for the CDR3: TGCAGCGTTGGGCAGTCGACATCCTACGAGCAGTACTTC. As protein: CSVGQSTSYEQYF.

The chain combines TRBV5-1 with TRBJ1-1; D might be TRBD1 (5 bases). Germline CDR1 is SGHRS and CDR2 is YFSETQ. This CDR3 is built from 16 residues. V lost 1 base and J lost 0, with 13 bases in between. CDR3 amino acids: CASSLRAGTVNTEAFF. The DNA for the CDR3 is TGCGCCAGCAGCTTGAGGGCCGGGACGGTGAACACTGAAGCTTTCTTT.

This clonotype was seen at least ten times. This sequence joins TRBV18 and TRBJ2-1; D perhaps matches TRBD2 (6 bases). Germline V gene lookup returns CDR1 KGHSH and CDR2 LQKENI. Trimming removed 3 bases from V and 1 base from J, with 10 bases in between. The length of the CDR3 is 15 residues. CDR3 coding DNA: TGTGCCAGCTCACCGCGGGATGGGTCCTACAATGAGCAGTTCTTC. Protein sequence: CASSPRDGSYNEQFF.